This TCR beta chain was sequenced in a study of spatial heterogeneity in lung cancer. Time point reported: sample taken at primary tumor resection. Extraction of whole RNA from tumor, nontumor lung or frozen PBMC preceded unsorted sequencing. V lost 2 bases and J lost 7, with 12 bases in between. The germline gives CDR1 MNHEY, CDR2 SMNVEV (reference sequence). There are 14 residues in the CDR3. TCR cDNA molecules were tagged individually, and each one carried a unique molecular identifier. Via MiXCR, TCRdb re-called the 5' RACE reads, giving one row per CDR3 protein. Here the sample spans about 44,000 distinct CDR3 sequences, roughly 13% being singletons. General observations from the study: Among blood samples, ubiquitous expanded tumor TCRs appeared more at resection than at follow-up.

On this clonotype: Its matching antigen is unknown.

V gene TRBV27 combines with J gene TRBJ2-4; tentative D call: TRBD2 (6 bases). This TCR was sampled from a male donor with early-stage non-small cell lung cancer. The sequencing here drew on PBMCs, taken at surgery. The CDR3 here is CASSLISGVNIQYF. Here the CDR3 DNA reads TGTGCCAGCAGTTTAATTTCGGGGGTGAACATTCAGTACTTC.